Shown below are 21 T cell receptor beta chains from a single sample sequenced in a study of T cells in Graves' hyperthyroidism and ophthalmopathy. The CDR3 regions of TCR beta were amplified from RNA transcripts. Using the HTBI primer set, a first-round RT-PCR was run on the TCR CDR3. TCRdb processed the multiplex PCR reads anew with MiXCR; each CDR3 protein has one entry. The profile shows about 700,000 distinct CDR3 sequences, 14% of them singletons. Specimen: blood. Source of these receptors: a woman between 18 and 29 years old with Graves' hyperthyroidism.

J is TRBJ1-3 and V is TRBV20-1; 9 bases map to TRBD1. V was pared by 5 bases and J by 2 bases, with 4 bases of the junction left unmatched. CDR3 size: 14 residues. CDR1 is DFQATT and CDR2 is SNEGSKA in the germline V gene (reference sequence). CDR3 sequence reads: CSAETGGPGNTIYF. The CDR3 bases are TGCAGTGCTGAAACAGGGGGCCCTGGAAACACCATATATTTT.

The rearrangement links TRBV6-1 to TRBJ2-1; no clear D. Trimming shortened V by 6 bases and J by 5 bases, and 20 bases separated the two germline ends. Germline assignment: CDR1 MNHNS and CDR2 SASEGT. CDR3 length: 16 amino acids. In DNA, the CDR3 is TGTGCCAGCAGCCCTATGTTCCCAAAGGTGGACAATGAGCAGTTCTTC. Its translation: CASSPMFPKVDNEQFF.

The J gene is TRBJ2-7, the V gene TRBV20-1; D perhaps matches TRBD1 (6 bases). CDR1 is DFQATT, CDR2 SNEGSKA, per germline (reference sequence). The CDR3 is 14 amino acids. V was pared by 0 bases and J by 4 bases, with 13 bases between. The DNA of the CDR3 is TGCAGTGCTAGAGATGGACAGAGTTTATACGAGCAGTACTTC. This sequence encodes CSARDGQSLYEQYF.

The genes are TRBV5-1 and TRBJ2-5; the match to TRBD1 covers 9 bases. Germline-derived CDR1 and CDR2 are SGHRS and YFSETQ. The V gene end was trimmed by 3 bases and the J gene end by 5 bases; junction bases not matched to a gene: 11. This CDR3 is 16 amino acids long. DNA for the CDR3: TGCGCCAGCAGCTCAGCCGGGACAGGGAGGATGGAGACCCAGTACTTC. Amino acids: CASSSAGTGRMETQYF.

CDR3 nucleotides: TGTGCCAGCAGTTACAACGAGGGGGAGCTGTTTTTT. As protein: CASSYNEGELFF. This chain links TRBV6-5 with TRBJ2-2; D remains ambiguous. Germline V lookup: CDR1 MNHEY, CDR2 SVGAGI. The CDR3 is 12 amino acids. The germline V and J ends were trimmed by 2 bases and 8 bases, with 6 bases remaining between them.

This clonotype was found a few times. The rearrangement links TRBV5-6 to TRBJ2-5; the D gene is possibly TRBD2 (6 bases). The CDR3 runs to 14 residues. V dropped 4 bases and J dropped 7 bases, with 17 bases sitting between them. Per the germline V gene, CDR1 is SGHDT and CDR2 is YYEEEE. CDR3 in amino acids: CASSNGRVPGTQYF. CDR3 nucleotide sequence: TGTGCCAGCAGCAACGGGAGAGTACCAGGGACCCAGTACTTC. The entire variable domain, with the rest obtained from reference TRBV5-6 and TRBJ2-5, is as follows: DAGVTQSPTHLIKTRGQQVTLRCSPKSGHDTVSWYQQALGQGPQFIFQYYEEEERQRGNFPDRFSGHQFPNYSSELNVNALLLGDSALYLCASSNGRVPGTQYFGPGTRLLVL.

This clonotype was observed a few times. The CDR3 bases are TGCAGCGCTCCCCCTGGACTAGCCCGAAGGTACGAGCAGTACTTC. Protein product: CSAPPGLARRYEQYF. The chain employs TRBV29-1 and TRBJ2-7, with TRBD2 matching 8 bases. V shed 7 bases and J 4 bases; nucleotides not matched to a gene: 15. The CDR3 is made up of 15 amino acids. Looked up from germline, CDR1 is SQVTM and CDR2 is ANQGSEA.

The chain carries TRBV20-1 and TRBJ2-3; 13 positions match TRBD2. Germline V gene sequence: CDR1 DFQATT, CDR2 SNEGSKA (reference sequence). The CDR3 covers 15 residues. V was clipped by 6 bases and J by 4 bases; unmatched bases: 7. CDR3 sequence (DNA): TGCAGTGCAACCGGGACTAGCGGGAATCCAGATACGCAGTATTTT. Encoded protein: CSATGTSGNPDTQYF.

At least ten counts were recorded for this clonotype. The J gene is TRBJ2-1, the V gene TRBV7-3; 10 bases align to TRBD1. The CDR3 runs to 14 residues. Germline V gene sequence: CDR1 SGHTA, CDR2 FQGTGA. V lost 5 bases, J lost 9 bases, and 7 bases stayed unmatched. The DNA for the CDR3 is TGTGCCAGCAGCCCGGGGACAGGGGCGGTTGAGCAGTTCTTC. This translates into CASSPGTGAVEQFF.

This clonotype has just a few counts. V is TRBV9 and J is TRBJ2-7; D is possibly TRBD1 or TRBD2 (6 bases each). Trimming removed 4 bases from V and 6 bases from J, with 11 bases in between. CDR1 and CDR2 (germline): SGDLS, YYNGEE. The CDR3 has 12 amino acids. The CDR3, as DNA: TGTGCCAGCAGCACCGGGGGCGGCGAGCAGTACTTC. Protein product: CASSTGGGEQYF.

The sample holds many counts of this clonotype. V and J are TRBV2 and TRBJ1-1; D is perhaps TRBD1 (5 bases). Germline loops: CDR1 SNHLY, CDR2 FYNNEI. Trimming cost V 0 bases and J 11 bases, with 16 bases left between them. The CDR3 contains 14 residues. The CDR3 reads CASSEARGGVEAFF. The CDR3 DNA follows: TGTGCCAGCAGTGAAGCTCGCGGGGGTGTAGAGGCTTTCTTT. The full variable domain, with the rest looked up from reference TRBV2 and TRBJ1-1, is EPEVTQTPSHQVTQMGQEVILRCVPISNHLYFYWYRQILGQKVEFLVSFYNNEISEKSEIFDDQFSVERPDGSNFTLKIRSTKLEDSAMYFCASSEARGGVEAFFGQGTRLTVV.

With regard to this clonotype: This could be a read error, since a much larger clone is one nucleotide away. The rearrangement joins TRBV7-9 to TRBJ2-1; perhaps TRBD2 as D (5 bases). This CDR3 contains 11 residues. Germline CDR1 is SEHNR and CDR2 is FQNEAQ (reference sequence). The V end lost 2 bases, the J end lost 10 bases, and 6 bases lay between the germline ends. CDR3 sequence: CASSLREEQFF. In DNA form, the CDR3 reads TGTGCCAGCAGCTTAAGGGAGGAGCAGTTCTTC.

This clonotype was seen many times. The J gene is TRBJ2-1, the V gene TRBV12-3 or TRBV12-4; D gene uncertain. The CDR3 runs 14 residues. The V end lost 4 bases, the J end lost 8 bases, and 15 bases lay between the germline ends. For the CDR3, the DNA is TGTGCCAGCAGTTGGGTTCGTGGGCCGGATGAGCAGTTCTTC. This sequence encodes CASSWVRGPDEQFF.

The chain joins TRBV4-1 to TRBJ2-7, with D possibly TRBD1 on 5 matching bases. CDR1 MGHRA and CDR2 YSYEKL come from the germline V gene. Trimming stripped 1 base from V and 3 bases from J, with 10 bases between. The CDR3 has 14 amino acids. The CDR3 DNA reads TGCGCCAGCAGCCAAGGCAGGGTTGGCTACGAGCAGTACTTC. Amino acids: CASSQGRVGYEQYF.

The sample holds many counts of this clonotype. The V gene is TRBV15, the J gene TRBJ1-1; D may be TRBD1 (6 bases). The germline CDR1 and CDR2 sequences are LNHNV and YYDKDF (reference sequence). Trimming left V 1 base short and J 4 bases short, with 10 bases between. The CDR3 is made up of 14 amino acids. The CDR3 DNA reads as TGTGCCACCAGCAGAGTTGGACAGACCACTGAAGCTTTCTTT. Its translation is CATSRVGQTTEAFF. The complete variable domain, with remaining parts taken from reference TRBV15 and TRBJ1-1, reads DAMVIQNPRYQVTQFGKPVTLSCSQTLNHNVMYWYQQKSSQAPKLLFHYYDKDFNNEADTPDNFQSRRPNTSFCFLDIRSPGLGDTAMYLCATSRVGQTTEAFFGQGTRLTVV.

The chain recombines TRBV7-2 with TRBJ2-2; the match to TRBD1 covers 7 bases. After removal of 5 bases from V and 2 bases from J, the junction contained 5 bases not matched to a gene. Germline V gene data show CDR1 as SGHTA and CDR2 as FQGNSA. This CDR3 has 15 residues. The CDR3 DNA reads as TGTGCCAGCAGCACAGGGGCCCTAAACACCGGGGAGCTGTTTTTT. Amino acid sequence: CASSTGALNTGELFF.

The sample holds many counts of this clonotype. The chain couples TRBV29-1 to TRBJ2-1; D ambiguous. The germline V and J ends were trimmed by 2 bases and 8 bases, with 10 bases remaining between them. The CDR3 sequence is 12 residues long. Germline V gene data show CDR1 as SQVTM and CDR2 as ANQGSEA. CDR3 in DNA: TGCAGCGTTGAATGGTTATACGATGAGCAGTTCTTC. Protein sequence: CSVEWLYDEQFF.

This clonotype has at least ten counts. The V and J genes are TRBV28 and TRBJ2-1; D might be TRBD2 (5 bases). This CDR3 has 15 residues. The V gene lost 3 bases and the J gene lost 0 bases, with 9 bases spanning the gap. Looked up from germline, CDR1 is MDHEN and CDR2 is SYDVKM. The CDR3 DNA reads TGTGCCAGCAGTTTCTTAGCGAACTCCTACAATGAGCAGTTCTTC. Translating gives CASSFLANSYNEQFF.

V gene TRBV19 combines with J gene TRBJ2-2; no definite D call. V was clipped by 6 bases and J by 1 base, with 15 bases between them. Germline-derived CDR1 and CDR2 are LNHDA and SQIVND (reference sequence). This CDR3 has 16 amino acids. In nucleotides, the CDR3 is TGTGCCAGTAGCCTCCGGACGGGCGGGAACACCGGGGAGCTGTTTTTT. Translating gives CASSLRTGGNTGELFF.

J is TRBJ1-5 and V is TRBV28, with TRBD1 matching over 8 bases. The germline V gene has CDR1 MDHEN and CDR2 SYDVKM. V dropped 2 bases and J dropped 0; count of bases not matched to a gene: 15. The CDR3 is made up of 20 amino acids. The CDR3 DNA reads TGTGCCAGCAGTTTAGGGGGCAGGGGGCGGTTGTCATATAGCAATCAGCCCCAGCATTTT. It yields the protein CASSLGGRGRLSYSNQPQHF.

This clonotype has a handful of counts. CDR3 DNA sequence: TGTGCCAGCAGCTCACTAGCCCCCGAAGAGACCCAGTACTTC. Its protein is CASSSLAPEETQYF. This chain joins TRBV5-6 and TRBJ2-5, with D possibly being TRBD2 (6 bases). The CDR3 has 14 amino acids. V shed 3 bases and J shed 3 bases, with 12 bases lying between them. Germline values: CDR1 SGHDT, CDR2 YYEEEE.